One and the same sample provided the 9 T cell receptor beta chains below, sequenced in a study of Graves' ophthalmopathy and Graves' hyperthyroidism. TCR beta CDR3 regions were amplified from RNA transcripts. First-round RT-PCR employed HTBI primers, with a second-round multiplex PCR after it. TCRdb used MiXCR to reprocess the multiplex PCR reads, holding one entry per CDR3 protein. Among 400,000 to 500,000 distinct CDR3 sequences, over 20% were seen once, and the ten largest hold roughly 3.2%. The sequencing input was peripheral blood. These receptors were taken from a young woman with stable Graves' hyperthyroidism.

The V call is TRBV20-1, the J call TRBJ2-7, with D possibly matching TRBD2 (6 bases). Germline CDR1 DFQATT, CDR2 SNEGSKA (reference sequence). This CDR3 region has 15 residues. Trimming removed 3 bases from V and 2 bases from J, with 17 bases in between. The CDR3 bases are TGCAGTGCTAGCGGAATAGCGGTTACCCCCTACGAGCAGTACTTC. As protein: CSASGIAVTPYEQYF.

This clonotype was counted a few times. Its ends do not fully match the called genes, so a read error is possible. The chain recombines TRBV27 with TRBJ1-1, with a possible D match to TRBD1 (6 bases). CDR3 length: 15 residues. Germline V CDR1 and CDR2: MNHEY, SMNVEV (reference sequence). In nucleotides, the CDR3 is TGTGCCAGCAGTACCTACAGGGTTATGAACACTGATGCTTTCTTT. Amino acids: CASSTYRVMNTDAFF.

The rearrangement links TRBV28 to TRBJ1-1; D perhaps matches TRBD1 (5 bases). Trimming pared 3 bases from V and 3 bases from J, leaving 20 bases between. CDR3 length: 17 residues. CDR1 and CDR2 from the germline V gene are MDHEN and SYDVKM. In DNA form, the CDR3 reads TGTGCCAGCAGTTTTATAGGGGTCCTTGGGGTAGACACTGAAGCTTTCTTT. Translating gives CASSFIGVLGVDTEAFF.

The chain links TRBV28 to TRBJ1-5; possible D gene TRBD1, 5 bases. Germline V gene lookup returns CDR1 MDHEN and CDR2 SYDVKM. CDR3 length: 17 amino acids. Between the trimmed V and J ends, which lost 7 bases and 0 bases, there was a span of 19 bases. CDR3: CASTPAGFPYSNQPQHF. The CDR3 coding sequence is TGTGCCAGCACCCCCGCAGGGTTTCCTTATAGCAATCAGCCCCAGCATTTT. Full variable domain (outside the CDR3, taken from reference TRBV28 and TRBJ1-5): DVKVTQSSRYLVKRTGEKVFLECVQDMDHENMFWYRQDPGLGLRLIYFSYDVKMKEKGDIPEGYSVSREKKERFSLILESASTNQTSMYLCASTPAGFPYSNQPQHFGDGTRLSIL.

The chain joins TRBV12-3 or TRBV12-4 to TRBJ2-5; TRBD2 aligns across 12 bases. Trimming cost V 6 bases and J 5 bases; bases outside gene matches: 10. The CDR3 has 16 amino acids. CDR3 sequence (DNA): TGTGCCAGCAGCCTCCGACTAGCGGGAGTCGGTGAGACCCAGTACTTC. It yields the protein CASSLRLAGVGETQYF.

The table lists this clonotype with many counts. The chain combines TRBV6-1 with TRBJ2-5; no clear D gene. Trimming stripped 6 bases from V and 5 bases from J, with 16 bases between. Germline assignment: CDR1 MNHNS and CDR2 SASEGT. CDR3 size: 14 residues. CDR3 protein: CASSARAPFETQYF. CDR3 coding DNA: TGTGCCAGCAGCGCCCGGGCCCCTTTCGAGACCCAGTACTTC.

This clonotype was recorded at least ten times. This chain links TRBV12-3 or TRBV12-4 with TRBJ2-7; D tentatively fits TRBD1 or TRBD2 (5 bases each). The CDR3 spans 15 residues. Trimming removed 2 bases at V and 1 base at J, with 12 bases between. The CDR3 region is CASSLKGTVSYEQYF. In DNA, the CDR3 is TGTGCCAGCAGTTTAAAAGGGACGGTGTCCTACGAGCAGTACTTC.

The chain combines TRBV18 with TRBJ1-6; D is unclear. V shed 6 bases and J shed 8 bases, with 11 bases lying between them. Germline CDR1 is KGHSH and CDR2 is LQKENI. The CDR3 length is 13 residues. In DNA, the CDR3 is TGTGCCAGCTCCAAGCAAGAGGATTCACCCCTCCACTTT. Its translation is CASSKQEDSPLHF. Full variable domain (remainder filled in from reference TRBV18 and TRBJ1-6): NAGVMQNPRHLVRRRGQEARLRCSPMKGHSHVYWYRQLPEEGLKFMVYLQKENIIDESGMPKERFSAEFPKEGPSILRIQQVVRGDSAAYFCASSKQEDSPLHFGNGTRLTVT.

V is TRBV5-1 and J is TRBJ2-5; D not resolved. V was pared by 3 bases and J by 5 bases, with 14 bases between. The length of the CDR3 is 14 residues. CDR1 is SGHRS and CDR2 is YFSETQ in the germline V gene. CDR3 sequence: CASSSGESPETQYF. In DNA, the CDR3 is TGCGCCAGCAGCTCTGGCGAGAGTCCGGAGACCCAGTACTTC.